This T cell receptor beta chain derives from a study of metastatic and nonmetastatic thyroid tumors. Study information: Comparison of repertoires was carried out across blood and tumor or nodule tissue from malignant and benign thyroid patients.

V was trimmed by 1 base and J by 6 bases, leaving 10 bases between them. The CDR3 consists of 15 residues. Germline CDR1 SGHAT, CDR2 FQNNGV. As to this clone: What it recognizes is unknown.

How the authors handled the data: A classifier for distant metastasis in papillary thyroid cancer was constructed using CDR3 differences observed across clinicopathological groups. TCRdb reprocessed the PCR reads using MiXCR. TCRdb, not the authors, supplied the V and J calls. In the table there are under 30,000 clones, less than 25% of which are singletons. Each patient came to thyroid surgery without any prior treatment (of any kind). Study-wide findings and caveats: It was reported that TCR beta diversity was significantly higher in malignant thyroid tumors than benign nodules, in blood and tumor.

Sequenced material: blood. The chain combines TRBV11-2 with TRBJ1-6; TRBD1 might be the D (5 bases). The clonotype originates from a female donor with papillary thyroid cancer or a benign thyroid nodule (not recorded which). Some clones in this sample may be carry-over from other donors' samples. This CDR3 is CASSLAGAVNSPLHF. CDR3 nucleotide sequence: TGTGCCAGCAGCTTAGCCGGGGCCGTTAATTCACCCCTCCACTTT.